This T cell receptor (beta chain) derives from a study of blood T cell repertoires in COVID-19. Overall study context: Some COVID-19 samples were acute and others convalescent; all came from the United States, Italy and Spain. Sources were T cells, B-cell-depleted T cells, or PBMCs; the material itself was cDNA or gDNA.

This CDR3 comprises 14 residues. Germline assignment: CDR1 LGHNA and CDR2 YNFKEQ. V was clipped by 0 bases and J by 3 bases; unmatched bases: 1. Per the authors' pipeline: Researchers report that nucleated cell counts were estimated from reference gene primer amplification. Clones were read by immunoSEQ multiplex PCR, and TCRdb kept only the in-frame ones, dropping some. V, J and clone size are taken as reported in that table, and D and trimming were inferred from the DNA itself. The repertoire holds about 73,000 clones, with around four fifths as singletons. The TCR comes from a man older than 75 with active or convalescent COVID-19. Sequencing was done on a sample of peripheral blood. V gene TRBV4-2 combines with J gene TRBJ1-2, with TRBD1 identical over 7 bases. CDR3: CASSQDGTDYGYTF. CDR3 sequence (DNA): TGTGCCAGCAGCCAAGATGGGACAGACTATGGCTACACCTTC.